Below, 20 T cell receptor beta chains from the same sample are listed, as sequenced in a study of early T cells in non-severe SARS-CoV-2 infection. Via MiXCR, TCRdb re-called the 5' RACE reads, giving one row per CDR3 protein. The data hold 30,000 to 40,000 distinct CDR3 sequences, with 5% observed a single time. The sequenced sample was whole blood. The receptors originated from an adult who was a healthcare worker with PCR-confirmed SARS-CoV-2 infection or an uninfected control (not recorded which).

This clonotype was counted many times. The chain recombines TRBV5-6 with TRBJ2-1, with 7 bases lining up with TRBD1. Per germline, CDR1 SGHDT and CDR2 YYEEEE. This CDR3 comprises 14 residues. J was trimmed by 4 bases and V by 5 bases; bases with no gene match: 6. CDR3: CASSRQGGYNEQFF. The CDR3 DNA is TGTGCCAGCAGTAGACAGGGTGGTTACAATGAGCAGTTCTTC.

This clonotype was detected ten times or more. The V call is TRBV7-3, the J call TRBJ2-7; D unresolved. The germline V gene encodes CDR1 SGHTA and CDR2 FQGTGA. The CDR3 totals 10 residues. Trimming removed 2 bases from V and 6 bases from J, with 2 bases in between. The CDR3 nucleotides are TGTGCCAGCAGCTTATGCGAGCAGTACTTC. Amino acids: CASSLCEQYF.

In this sample, this clonotype turned up many times. V is TRBV7-2 and J is TRBJ2-7; D might be TRBD2 (5 bases). From germline, CDR1 is SGHTA and CDR2 FQGNSA. CDR3 size: 14 residues. Trimming shortened V by 10 bases and J by 3 bases, and 19 bases separated the two germline ends. CDR3 sequence: CATSLTDDYYEQYF. The CDR3 coding sequence is TGTGCCACCTCCCTGACGGACGACTACTACGAGCAGTACTTC. The whole variable domain, filled in from reference TRBV7-2 and TRBJ2-7, reads GAGVSQSPSNKVTEKGKDVELRCDPISGHTALYWYRQSLGQGLEFLIYFQGNSAPDKSGLPSDRFSAERTGGSVSTLTIQRTQQEDSAVYLCATSLTDDYYEQYFGPGTRLTVT.

V usage is TRBV30 and J usage is TRBJ1-2; the match to TRBD1 covers 8 bases. The germline gives CDR1 GTSNPN, CDR2 SVGIG (reference sequence). The CDR3 covers 18 residues. The ends lost 2 bases at V and 0 bases at J; junction bases unmatched: 14. The CDR3: CAWSRLRGTGDTNYGYTF. In nucleotides, the CDR3 is TGTGCCTGGAGTCGCCTAAGGGGGACAGGTGATACTAACTATGGCTACACCTTC.

In this sample, this clonotype turned up many times. The V gene is TRBV12-3 or TRBV12-4, the J gene TRBJ1-4; tentative D call: TRBD1 (6 bases). The ends were cut back, 2 bases at V and 8 bases at J, with 9 bases in the middle. The CDR3 runs to 13 residues. The CDR3 here is CASSLRQGEKLFF. CDR3 nucleotide sequence: TGTGCCAGCAGTTTACGGCAGGGGGAAAAACTGTTTTTT.

This clonotype was seen only a few times. This chain uses TRBV28 with TRBJ2-5, with D possibly being TRBD2 (5 bases). This CDR3 is 14 amino acids long. Germline V CDR1 and CDR2: MDHEN, SYDVKM. V lost 7 bases to trimming and J lost 2 bases, with 14 bases between them. CDR3 amino acids: CASKEGGPQETQYF. CDR3 sequence (DNA): TGTGCCAGCAAGGAAGGCGGGCCTCAAGAGACCCAGTACTTC.

The gene calls are TRBV7-2 and TRBJ2-5, with a tentative D call TRBD2 (6 bases). Germline V gene data show CDR1 as SGHTA and CDR2 as FQGNSA. CDR3 length equals 14 residues. V was clipped by 2 bases and J by 5 bases, with 12 bases between them. The CDR3 sequence: CASSLLGGVETQYF. The CDR3 DNA is TGTGCCAGCAGCTTACTCGGGGGTGTCGAGACCCAGTACTTC.

This clonotype was picked up many times. V is TRBV14 and J is TRBJ1-1; D uncertain. Trimming cost V 1 base and J 4 bases, with 13 bases left between them. Looked up from germline, CDR1 is SGHDN and CDR2 is FVKESK. The CDR3 has 15 amino acids. In DNA, the CDR3 is TGTGCCAGCAGCCAAGTGCAAGGATCTGGCACTGAAGCTTTCTTT. Translating it yields CASSQVQGSGTEAFF.

In its sample, this clonotype was seen a few times. The rearrangement links TRBV11-2 to TRBJ1-2; 9 bases match TRBD1. This CDR3 has 14 residues. The germline gives CDR1 SGHAT, CDR2 FQNNGV. The trim removed 4 bases at V and 4 bases at J, leaving 4 bases unmatched. CDR3: CASSSGQGSYGYTF. In DNA form, the CDR3 reads TGTGCCAGCAGCTCTGGACAGGGGAGCTATGGCTACACCTTC.

The rearrangement uses TRBV23-1 and TRBJ2-5; D ambiguous. TRBV23-1 is treated as an ORF (open reading frame) with a function not yet certain. Trimming took 8 bases from V and 9 from J, leaving 10 bases between them. This CDR3 is 10 amino acids long. This chain's CDR3 is CASPWHSQYF. CDR3 DNA sequence: TGCGCCAGCCCGTGGCATTCCCAGTACTTC.

This clonotype was seen many times. The V and J genes are TRBV12-3 or TRBV12-4 and TRBJ1-1; D gene unclear. The CDR3 consists of 13 residues. The V end lost 2 bases, the J end lost 1 base, and 5 bases lay between the germline ends. The CDR3 here is CASSLRANTEAFF. The CDR3 region has the DNA TGTGCCAGCAGTTTAAGGGCGAACACTGAAGCTTTCTTT.

This clonotype came up a few times. The chain is built from TRBV2 and TRBJ1-5; tentative D call: TRBD1 (6 bases). Germline V gene sequence: CDR1 SNHLY, CDR2 FYNNEI. Trimming took 7 bases from V and 1 from J, leaving 17 bases between them. The CDR3 has 16 residues. The CDR3 here is CASKEGGGVSNQPQHF. The CDR3, as DNA: TGTGCCAGCAAAGAAGGGGGTGGAGTGAGCAATCAGCCCCAGCATTTT.

This clonotype was counted a few times. The V call is TRBV11-2, the J call TRBJ2-5; D unclear. The V gene lost 2 bases and the J gene lost 0 bases, with 10 bases spanning the gap. The CDR3 loop spans 15 amino acids. The germline CDR1 and CDR2 sequences are SGHAT and FQNNGV. In nucleotides, the CDR3 is TGTGCCAGCAGCTTATCAGACGGGTACCAAGAGACCCAGTACTTC. The encoded protein is CASSLSDGYQETQYF.

In its sample, this clonotype was seen many times. The chain couples TRBV11-1 to TRBJ2-7; 7 positions match TRBD1. The V gene's germline CDR1 is SGHAT and CDR2 FQDESV (reference sequence). This CDR3 has 13 amino acids. V trimming: 5 bases; J trimming: 0 bases; junction bases outside the gene matches: 1. Written as DNA, the CDR3 is TGTGCCAGCAGCCGGGACAGCTCCTACGAGCAGTACTTC. Encoded protein: CASSRDSSYEQYF.

This clonotype was seen ten or more times. The rearrangement joins TRBV29-1 to TRBJ1-1; weak D call: TRBD1 (5 bases). Per germline, CDR1 SQVTM and CDR2 ANQGSEA. Trimming removed 5 bases at V and 4 bases at J, with 11 bases between. The CDR3 is made up of 12 amino acids. CDR3 protein: CSVRQGSTEAFF. The CDR3 nucleotides are TGCAGCGTTAGGCAGGGAAGCACTGAAGCTTTCTTT.

This clonotype is medium-sized within its sample. The chain has TRBV7-9 and TRBJ2-2; 8 bases line up with TRBD1. J was trimmed by 5 bases and V by 5 bases; bases with no gene match: 7. CDR1 and CDR2 (germline): SEHNR, FQNEAQ (reference sequence). The CDR3 is 15 amino acids. The DNA for the CDR3 is TGTGCCAGCAGCCTGGGACAGGTTCAGACCGGGGAGCTGTTTTTT. Amino acid sequence: CASSLGQVQTGELFF.

There are many counts of this clonotype. The V call is TRBV11-3, the J call TRBJ2-3, with 8 nucleotides matching TRBD2. In germline, CDR1 is SGHNT, CDR2 YENEEA. CDR3 length equals 14 residues. V was pared by 2 bases and J by 6 bases, with 4 bases of the junction left unmatched. CDR3 DNA sequence: TGTGCCAGCAGCTTAAGCGGGGGTGGCGATACGCAGTATTTT. This sequence encodes CASSLSGGGDTQYF.

This clonotype was picked up a small number of times. The gene calls are TRBV20-1 and TRBJ2-7; D gene uncertain. The V end was cut by 1 base, the J end by 7 bases, with 11 bases between. Germline lookup yields CDR1 DFQATT and CDR2 SNEGSKA (reference sequence). This CDR3 is 12 amino acids long. The CDR3 loop reads CSARVLAGEQYF. The CDR3 DNA reads as TGCAGTGCTAGAGTTTTAGCTGGGGAGCAGTACTTC.

This clonotype has more than one count but fewer than ten. V usage is TRBV6-4 and J usage is TRBJ2-3; tentatively, D is TRBD1 (5 bases). The V and J ends lost 0 bases and 6 bases respectively, with 10 bases between them. The CDR3 spans 14 residues. The germline V gene has CDR1 MRHNA and CDR2 SNTAGT. CDR3 residues: CASSDSGEADTQYF. CDR3 bases: TGTGCCAGCAGTGACTCAGGGGAAGCGGATACGCAGTATTTT.

At least ten counts were recorded for this clonotype. This chain connects TRBV20-1 to TRBJ1-1; D gene unclear. This CDR3 has 15 residues. V lost 0 bases and J lost 3, with 14 bases in between. The germline V gene encodes CDR1 DFQATT and CDR2 SNEGSKA (reference sequence). The CDR3, as DNA: TGCAGTGCTAGAGATGTCGGAGGAGTTGACACTGAAGCTTTCTTT. Translating gives CSARDVGGVDTEAFF.